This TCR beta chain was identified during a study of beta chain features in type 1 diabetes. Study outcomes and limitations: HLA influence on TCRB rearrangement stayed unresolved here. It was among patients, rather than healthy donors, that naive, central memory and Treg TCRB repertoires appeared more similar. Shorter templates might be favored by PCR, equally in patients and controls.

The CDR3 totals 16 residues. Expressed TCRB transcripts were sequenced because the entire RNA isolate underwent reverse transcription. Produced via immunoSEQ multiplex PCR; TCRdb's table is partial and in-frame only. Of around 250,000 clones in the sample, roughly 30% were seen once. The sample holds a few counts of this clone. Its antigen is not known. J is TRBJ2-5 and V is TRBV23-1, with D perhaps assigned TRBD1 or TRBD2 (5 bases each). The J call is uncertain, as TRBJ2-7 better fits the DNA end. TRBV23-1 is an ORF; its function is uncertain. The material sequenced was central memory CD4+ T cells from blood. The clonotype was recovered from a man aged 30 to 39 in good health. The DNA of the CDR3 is TGCGCCAGCAGTCAACTACCGCCTGGGGGAACTAACGAGCAGTACTTC. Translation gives CASSQLPPGGTNEQYF.